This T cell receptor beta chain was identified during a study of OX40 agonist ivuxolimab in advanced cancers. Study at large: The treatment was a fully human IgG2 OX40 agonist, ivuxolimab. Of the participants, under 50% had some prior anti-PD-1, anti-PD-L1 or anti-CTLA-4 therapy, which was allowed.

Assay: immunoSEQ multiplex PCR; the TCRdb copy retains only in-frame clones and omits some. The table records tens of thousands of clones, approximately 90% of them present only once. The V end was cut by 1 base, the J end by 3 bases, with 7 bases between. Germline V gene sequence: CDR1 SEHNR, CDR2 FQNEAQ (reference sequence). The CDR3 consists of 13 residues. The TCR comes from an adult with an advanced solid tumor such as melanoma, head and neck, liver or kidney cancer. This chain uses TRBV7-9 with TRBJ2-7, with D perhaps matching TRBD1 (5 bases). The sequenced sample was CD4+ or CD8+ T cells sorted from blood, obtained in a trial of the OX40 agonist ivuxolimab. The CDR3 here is CASSLVDSYEQYF. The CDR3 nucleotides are TGTGCCAGCAGCTTAGTAGACAGCTACGAGCAGTACTTC.